This passage covers 10 T cell receptor beta chains from one sample sequenced in a study of CD8 T cells in Susac syndrome. When the RNA was reverse transcribed, random hexamers were used with an input of about 0.5 to 1 ug. MiXCR was run by TCRdb on the immunoSEQ multiplex PCR reads, yielding one entry per CDR3 protein. There are fewer than 90,000 distinct CDR3 sequences in the sample; roughly 94% occur only once, and approximately 0.9% lies in the top ten. Sequenced sample: CD8+ T cells from PBMCs. The receptors come from a human donor with Susac syndrome.

The chain combines TRBV5-1 with TRBJ2-7; 7 nucleotides line up with TRBD1. The CDR3 is made up of 11 amino acids. Trimming at V came to 4 bases and at J to 7 bases, leaving 2 bases not matched to a gene. Germline lookup yields CDR1 SGHRS and CDR2 YFSETQ. In nucleotides, the CDR3 is TGCGCCAGCAGCCGGGACAGAGAGCAGTACTTC. Translating gives CASSRDREQYF.

J is TRBJ1-6 and V is TRBV5-6; D may be TRBD1 (5 bases). CDR3 length equals 15 residues. CDR1 SGHDT and CDR2 YYEEEE come from the germline V gene. V shed 4 bases and J shed 9 bases, with 17 bases lying between them. CDR3 nucleotide sequence: TGTGCCAGCAGCCATTCCGGGACGGGGCCTTCACCCCTCCACTTT. Translation: CASSHSGTGPSPLHF.

This rearrangement joins TRBV11-2 to TRBJ2-4; D gene ambiguous. The CDR3 consists of 12 residues. Per germline, CDR1 SGHAT and CDR2 FQNNGV. With 5 bases removed from V and 8 bases from J, the gap between germline ends came to 10 bases. DNA of the CDR3: TGTGCCAGCAGCGCCAATGGTGACATTCAGTACTTC. Its protein is CASSANGDIQYF.

V and J are TRBV15 and TRBJ2-7; TRBD2 matches 8 bases. The CDR3 has 16 amino acids. CDR1 is LNHNV, CDR2 YYDKDF, per germline (reference sequence). Germline trimming cut 1 base from V and 0 bases from J; bases unmatched to any gene: 5. The CDR3 nucleotides are TGTGCCACCAGCAGAGTCCCGGGAGGGAGCTCCTACGAGCAGTACTTC. Amino acids: CATSRVPGGSSYEQYF.

This chain connects TRBV3-1 to TRBJ1-6, with D unclear. Trimming took off 1 base at V and 0 bases at J, with 4 bases between the two ends. In germline, CDR1 is LGHDT, CDR2 YNNKEL (reference sequence). The CDR3 length is 15 residues. DNA of the CDR3: TGTGCCAGCAGCCAAGGTAGCTCCTATAATTCACCCCTCCACTTT. Translation: CASSQGSSYNSPLHF.

This clonotype was seen a handful of times. The J gene is TRBJ2-2, the V gene TRBV19, with a tentative D call TRBD2 (6 bases). The CDR3 is 13 amino acids. V was pared by 6 bases and J by 3 bases, with 8 bases between. CDR1 is LNHDA, CDR2 SQIVND, per germline (reference sequence). CDR3 region: CASSRDYTGELFF. CDR3 bases: TGTGCCAGTAGCAGGGACTACACCGGGGAGCTGTTTTTT.

The chain carries TRBV7-2 and TRBJ1-2; D not certain. The CDR3 has 14 amino acids. The V gene's germline CDR1 is SGHTA and CDR2 FQGNSA. Trimming took 5 bases from V and 1 from J, leaving 11 bases between them. CDR3 sequence: CASSLGVLNYGYTF. In DNA form, the CDR3 reads TGTGCCAGCAGCCTCGGAGTTCTTAACTATGGCTACACCTTC.

The chain carries TRBV7-9 and TRBJ1-2; 7 positions match TRBD1. Germline trimming cut 10 bases from V and 4 bases from J; bases unmatched to any gene: 6. The germline V gene has CDR1 SEHNR and CDR2 FQNEAQ (reference sequence). The CDR3 sequence is 12 residues long. This chain's CDR3 is CATEQGIYGYTF. DNA of the CDR3: TGTGCCACCGAACAGGGGATCTATGGCTACACCTTC.

V is TRBV19 and J is TRBJ1-5; unclear D gene. This CDR3 comprises 12 residues. CDR1 is LNHDA and CDR2 is SQIVND in the germline V gene (reference sequence). V lost 6 bases and J lost 11, with 14 bases in between. The CDR3 DNA reads TGTGCCAGTAGGGAGCCCTGGACGGCCCAGCATTTT. This encodes CASREPWTAQHF.

The J gene is TRBJ1-1, the V gene TRBV5-4; D is undetermined. The V gene's germline CDR1 is SGHNT and CDR2 YYREEE (reference sequence). V was trimmed by 0 bases and J by 7 bases, leaving 10 bases between them. There are 13 residues in the CDR3. The CDR3 DNA reads TGTGCCAGCAGCTTGGTATTGGGGAATGAAGCTTTCTTT. Translation gives CASSLVLGNEAFF.